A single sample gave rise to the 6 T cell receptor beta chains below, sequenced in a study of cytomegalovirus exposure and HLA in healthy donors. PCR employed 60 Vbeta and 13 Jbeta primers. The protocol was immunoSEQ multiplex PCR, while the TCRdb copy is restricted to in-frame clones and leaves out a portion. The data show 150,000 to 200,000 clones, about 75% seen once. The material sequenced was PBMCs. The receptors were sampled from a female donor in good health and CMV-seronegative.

The DNA of the CDR3 is TGCGCCAGCAGTGAGGGGACTAGCGGGGGAACTAGGTATACGCAGTATTTT. Translated, it gives CASSEGTSGGTRYTQYF. The chain is built from TRBV10-1 and TRBJ2-3; TRBD2 matches at 14 bases. V lost 2 bases and J lost 7; bases outside the gene matches: 8. The CDR3 totals 17 residues. CDR1 WNHNN and CDR2 SYGVQD come from the germline V gene (reference sequence).

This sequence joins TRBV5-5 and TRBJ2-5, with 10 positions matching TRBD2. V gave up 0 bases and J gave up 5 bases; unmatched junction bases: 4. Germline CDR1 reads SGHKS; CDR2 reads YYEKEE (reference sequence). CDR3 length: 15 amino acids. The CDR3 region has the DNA TGTGCCAGCAGCTTGGTCCCTAGCGGGAGTGAGACCCAGTACTTC. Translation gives CASSLVPSGSETQYF.

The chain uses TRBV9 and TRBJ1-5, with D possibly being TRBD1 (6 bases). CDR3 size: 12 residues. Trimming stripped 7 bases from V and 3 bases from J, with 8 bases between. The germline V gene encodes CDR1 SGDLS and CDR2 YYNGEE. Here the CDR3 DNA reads TGTGCCAGCGGACAGTACAATCAGCCCCAGCATTTT. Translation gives CASGQYNQPQHF.

CDR3 protein: CASSDQHRVDHNEQFF. CDR3 DNA: TGCGCCAGCAGTGATCAGCACAGGGTTGATCACAATGAGCAGTTCTTC. The chain joins TRBV10-1 to TRBJ2-1; D is possibly TRBD1 (6 bases). This CDR3 has 16 residues. Trimming stripped 3 bases from V and 5 bases from J, with 17 bases between. In germline, CDR1 is WNHNN, CDR2 SYGVQD (reference sequence).

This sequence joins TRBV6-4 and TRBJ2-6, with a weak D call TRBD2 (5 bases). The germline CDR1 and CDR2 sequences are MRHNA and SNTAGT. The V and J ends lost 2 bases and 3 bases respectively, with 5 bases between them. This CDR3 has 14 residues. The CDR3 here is CASSDGSGANVLTF. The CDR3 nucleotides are TGTGCCAGCAGTGACGGGAGTGGGGCCAACGTCCTGACTTTC.

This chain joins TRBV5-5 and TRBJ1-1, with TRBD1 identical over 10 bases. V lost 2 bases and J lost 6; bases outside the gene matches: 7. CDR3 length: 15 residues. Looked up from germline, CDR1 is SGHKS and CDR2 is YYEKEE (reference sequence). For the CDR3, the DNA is TGTGCCAGCAGCTTAGTAGGACAGGGGGGTCCTGAAGCTTTCTTT. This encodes CASSLVGQGGPEAFF.